The 9 T cell receptor beta chains below come from one sample, sequenced in a study of shared clonotypes between healthy human individuals. Some clones are missing from TCRdb's copy, which holds only in-frame ones; the method was immunoSEQ multiplex PCR. This table holds under 2,000,000 clones, about 95% found once. The naive CD8 subset, CD45RO-negative cells positively selected for CCR7, excluded terminally differentiated effector memory CD45RA+ cells. Sequencing used naive CD8+ T cells sorted from blood. These receptors all come from a man aged 18 to 35 in good health.

The chain links TRBV7-9 to TRBJ1-1, with unresolved D. The CDR3 runs to 10 residues. Germline CDR1 reads SEHNR; CDR2 reads FQNEAQ (reference sequence). V gave up 3 bases and J gave up 4 bases, with 0 bases separating them. The CDR3 nucleotides read TGTGCCAGCAGCTTCACTGAAGCTTTCTTT. The encoded protein is CASSFTEAFF.

The V and J genes are TRBV7-9 and TRBJ1-2; tentatively, D is TRBD1 (5 bases). V dropped 11 bases and J dropped 3 bases, with 10 bases sitting between them. The CDR3 length is 11 residues. Germline V gene lookup returns CDR1 SEHNR and CDR2 FQNEAQ (reference sequence). The CDR3 nucleotides read TGTGCCGGATCGGGGGACTATGGCTACACCTTC. It yields the protein CAGSGDYGYTF.

A single count supports this clone. The V gene is TRBV6-1, the J gene TRBJ1-5; D remains unclear. V lost 4 bases and J 3 bases, leaving 1 base between the germline ends. Germline V gene sequence: CDR1 MNHNS, CDR2 SASEGT. This CDR3 comprises 11 residues. The CDR3 loop is CASSANQPQHF. Here the CDR3 DNA reads TGTGCCAGCAGTGCCAATCAGCCCCAGCATTTT.

The genes are TRBV25-1 and TRBJ2-5; TRBD2 matches at 8 bases. The germline gives CDR1 MGHDK, CDR2 SYGVNS. This CDR3 is built from 10 residues. CDR3 amino acids: CATGGETQYF. CDR3 coding DNA: TGTGCTACGGGGGGGGAGACCCAGTACTTC.

The chain links TRBV19 to TRBJ2-7; a possible D gene is TRBD2 (5 bases). Germline CDR1 is LNHDA and CDR2 is SQIVND (reference sequence). The V end was cut by 6 bases, the J end by 3 bases, with 15 bases between. CDR3 length: 14 residues. As DNA, the CDR3 is TGTGCCAGTAGGGCCGCGGACGGGGACTACGAGCAGTACTTC. This encodes CASRAADGDYEQYF.

This chain joins TRBV6-1 and TRBJ1-1; D is perhaps TRBD1 (6 bases). The germline CDR1 and CDR2 sequences are MNHNS and SASEGT. Trimming removed 7 bases at V and 6 bases at J, with 12 bases between. The CDR3 spans 12 residues. DNA of the CDR3: TGTGCCAGCATTGCGGACAGCCCTGAAGCTTTCTTT. Translation: CASIADSPEAFF.

As to this clone: This sample also contains other DNA sequences that code for the same CDR3. The chain carries TRBV4-1 and TRBJ2-5; 12 bases map to TRBD2. Trimming at V came to 4 bases and at J to 2 bases, leaving 5 bases not matched to a gene. The CDR3 totals 16 residues. The V gene's germline CDR1 is MGHRA and CDR2 YSYEKL. As DNA, the CDR3 is TGCGCCAGCAGCCCAGAGGGACTAGCGGGTCAAGAGACCCAGTACTTC. Translation gives CASSPEGLAGQETQYF.

This clone was counted a few times. The V call is TRBV27, the J call TRBJ1-2; D is uncertain. This CDR3 is built from 13 residues. The V end was cut by 9 bases, the J end by 4 bases, with 15 bases between. The V gene's germline CDR1 is MNHEY and CDR2 SMNVEV (reference sequence). CDR3 region: CASGPPSGYGYTF. CDR3 nucleotide sequence: TGTGCCAGTGGGCCTCCCTCGGGCTATGGCTACACCTTC.

V gene TRBV10-2 combines with J gene TRBJ1-4, with D uncertain. From germline, CDR1 is WSHSY and CDR2 SAAADI. V was cut by 0 bases and J by 3 bases, with 11 bases left in between. This CDR3 has 16 residues. CDR3 region: CASSESYTLPNEKLFF. CDR3 nucleotides: TGCGCCAGCAGTGAGTCCTACACGTTACCTAATGAAAAACTGTTTTTT.